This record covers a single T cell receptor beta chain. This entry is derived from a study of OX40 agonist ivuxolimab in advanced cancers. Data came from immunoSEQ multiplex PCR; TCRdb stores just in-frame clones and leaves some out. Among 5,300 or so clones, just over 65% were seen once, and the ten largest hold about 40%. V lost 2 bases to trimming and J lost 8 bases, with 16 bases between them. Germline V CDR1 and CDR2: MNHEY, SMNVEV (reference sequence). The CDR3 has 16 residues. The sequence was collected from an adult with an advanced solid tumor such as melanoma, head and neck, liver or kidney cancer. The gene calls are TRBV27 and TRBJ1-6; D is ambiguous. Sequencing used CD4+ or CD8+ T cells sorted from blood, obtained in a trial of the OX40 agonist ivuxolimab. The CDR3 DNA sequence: TGTGCCAGCAGTTTAGGCCGAGTAAACTCTTATTCACCCCTCCACTTT. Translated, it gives CASSLGRVNSYSPLHF.